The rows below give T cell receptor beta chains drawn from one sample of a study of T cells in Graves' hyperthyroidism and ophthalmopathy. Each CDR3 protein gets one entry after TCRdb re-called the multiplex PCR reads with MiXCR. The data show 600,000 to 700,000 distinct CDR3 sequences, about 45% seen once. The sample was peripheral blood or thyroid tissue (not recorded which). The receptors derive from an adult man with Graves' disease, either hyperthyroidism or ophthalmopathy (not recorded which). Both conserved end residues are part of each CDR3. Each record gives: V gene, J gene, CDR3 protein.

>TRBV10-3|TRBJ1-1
CAIRLTGLETEAFF
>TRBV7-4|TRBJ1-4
CASSHPSGVFEKLFF
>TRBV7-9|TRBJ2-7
CASSPGTQAYEQYF
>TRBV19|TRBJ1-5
CASSLQGGHQPQHF
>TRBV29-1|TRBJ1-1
CSVETGTQNTEAFF
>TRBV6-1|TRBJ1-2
CASRRDRGDYGYTF
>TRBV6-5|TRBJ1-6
CASTVSQGGGSPLHF
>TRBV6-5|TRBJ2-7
CASSRAEEQYF
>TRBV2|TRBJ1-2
CASSFLRNNYGYTF
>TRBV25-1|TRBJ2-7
CASAAYGSGADEQYF
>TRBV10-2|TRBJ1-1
CASSEILGQGENTEAFF
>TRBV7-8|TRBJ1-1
CASSRGQAPNMNTEAFF
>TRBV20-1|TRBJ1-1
CSARPGVNTEAFF
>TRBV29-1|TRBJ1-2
CSVSAWAYGYTF
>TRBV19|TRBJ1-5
CASSRGPTGTGSNQPQHF
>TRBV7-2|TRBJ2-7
CASTIGIDEQYF
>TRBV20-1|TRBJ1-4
CSAGLQGATNEKLFF
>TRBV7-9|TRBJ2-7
CASSSETSGRYSSYEQYF
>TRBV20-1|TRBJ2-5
CSARAHGETQYF
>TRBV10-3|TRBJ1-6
CAISREEQRSPLHF
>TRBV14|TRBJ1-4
CASSRSGTTNEKLFF
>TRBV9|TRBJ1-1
CASKPGSNTEAFF
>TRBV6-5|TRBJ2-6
CASSLVVVSGANVLTF
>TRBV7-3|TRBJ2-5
CASSYPTSPETQYF
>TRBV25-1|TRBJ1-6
CASSAAGIVPLHF
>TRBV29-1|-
CSAGRQDIQYF
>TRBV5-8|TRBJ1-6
CASSLAPGGNSPLHF
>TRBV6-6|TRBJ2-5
CASTSGSAETQYF
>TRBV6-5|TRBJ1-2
CASSYSTGYYGYTF
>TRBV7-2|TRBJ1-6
CASSFKTGDTSPLHF
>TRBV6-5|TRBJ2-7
CASSSIASSRSSYEQYF
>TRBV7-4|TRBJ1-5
CASSSAGGRNQPQHF
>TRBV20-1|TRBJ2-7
CSASGDTYEQYF
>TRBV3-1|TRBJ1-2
CASSEGQSYGYTF
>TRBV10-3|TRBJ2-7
CASSERPDRGNEQYF
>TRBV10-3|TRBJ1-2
CAISEGDGRSNYGYTF
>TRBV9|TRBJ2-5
CASSVERQQETQYF
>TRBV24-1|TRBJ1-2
CATSDRQGGYGYTF
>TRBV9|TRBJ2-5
CASSVYGGIGETQYF
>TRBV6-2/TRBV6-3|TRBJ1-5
CASSYTGGSRQPQHF
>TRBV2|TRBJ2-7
CASSQDTSEQYF
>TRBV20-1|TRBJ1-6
CSASRDDNSPLHF
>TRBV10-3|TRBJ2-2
CASSGVGLAGVRELFF
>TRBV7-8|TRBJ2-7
CASSAPRAGGPGEQCF
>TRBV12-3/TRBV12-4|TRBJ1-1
CASSLGRTGVTEAFF
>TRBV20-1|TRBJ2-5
CSARDFRGGQETQYF
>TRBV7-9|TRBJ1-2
CASSLEASAVYGYTF
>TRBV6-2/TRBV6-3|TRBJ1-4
CASTTPGHLGEKLFF
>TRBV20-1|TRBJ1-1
CSARETGGGTEAFF
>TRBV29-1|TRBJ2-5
CSSGLGPKETQYF